These T cell receptor beta chains were read from a single sample in a study of blood T cell repertoires in COVID-19. Measured with immunoSEQ multiplex PCR; TCRdb has only the in-frame clones, and not every one. The table has a few hundred thousand clones, more than 75% seen once. Sequencing was done on a sample of peripheral blood. The source is a human donor with acute or convalescent COVID-19. The donor label of this sample is uncertain. Both conserved end residues are part of each CDR3. The D gene is left open where the match is weak. Size is omitted from some rows. Given values are once, few, many or a class for expanded clones.

cdr3_length d_call j_call clone_size v_call cdr3_nt cdr3_aa
14 TRBD1 TRBJ2-7 . TRBV9 TGTGCCAGCAGCGGGTGGACAGGGGTCTACGAGCAGTACTTC CASSGWTGVYEQYF
14 . TRBJ2-6 . TRBV28 TGTGCCAGCGTAAGCCTATCTGGGGCCAACGTCCTGACTTTC CASVSLSGANVLTF
16 TRBD2 TRBJ2-1 . TRBV7-9 TGTGCCAGCAGCTCCTTTAGCGGGGGGGCCGAGGATGAGCAGTTCTTC CASSSFSGGAEDEQFF
14 . TRBJ2-1 . TRBV18 TGTGCCAGCTCTTACCTCGGGAATCGCAATGAGCAGTTCTTC CASSYLGNRNEQFF
13 TRBD1 TRBJ2-1 . TRBV3-1/TRBV3-2 TGTGCCAGCAGGTACCAGGGGGCCCATGAGCAGTTCTTC CASRYQGAHEQFF
15 TRBD1 TRBJ1-1 once TRBV29-1 TGCAGCGTTGAGATCAACAGGGGGCGTGACACTGAAGCTTTCTTT CSVEINRGRDTEAFF
14 TRBD2 TRBJ2-5 once TRBV5-4 TGTGCCAGCAGCCGTCGGGGGGATCAAGAGACCCAGTACTTC CASSRRGDQETQYF
14 TRBD1 TRBJ1-1 . TRBV19 TGTGCCAGTAGAAGGGACAGGGAAGGCACTGAAGCTTTCTTT CASRRDREGTEAFF
15 TRBD1 TRBJ1-5 . TRBV19 TGTGCCAGTACGGACCGGACAGGTCCGAATCAGCCCCAGCATTTT CASTDRTGPNQPQHF
14 . TRBJ2-7 once TRBV5-8 TGTGCCAGCAGCTTCTCTTTCAGGGGCTACGAGCAGTACTTC CASSFSFRGYEQYF
14 . TRBJ2-2 . TRBV12-5 TGTGCTAGTGGTTTGTTTCTGGGGAGCGGGGAGCTGTTTTTT CASGLFLGSGELFF
15 . TRBJ1-5 . TRBV28 TGTGCCAGCAGAGCCCCGGGTTGGAGCAATCAGCCCCAGCATTTT CASRAPGWSNQPQHF
15 TRBD1 TRBJ2-3 . TRBV5-1 TGCGCCAGCAGCCCAACAGGGGACCAAATGGATACGCAGTATTTT CASSPTGDQMDTQYF
12 . TRBJ1-4 . TRBV7-2 TGTGCCAGCAGCTACCGGGGTGAAAAACTGTTTTTT CASSYRGEKLFF
13 . TRBJ2-1 . TRBV28 TGTGCCAGCAGTTCCGACAGTTACAATGAGCAGTTCTTC CASSSDSYNEQFF
13 TRBD1 TRBJ1-1 . TRBV29-1 TGCAGCGCCCGGACAGGGGGCCTTACTGAAGCTTTCTTT CSARTGGLTEAFF
15 TRBD2 TRBJ2-7 once TRBV19 TGTGCCAGTAGTAATGGACTAGCGGGAGGCTACGAGCAGTACTTC CASSNGLAGGYEQYF
14 TRBD1 TRBJ1-4 . TRBV28 TGTGCCAGCAGTACCGGGACAGGGAATGAAAAACTGTTTTTT CASSTGTGNEKLFF